The 17 T cell receptor beta chains below come from one sample, sequenced in a study of T cell responses to AZD1222 COVID-19 vaccine. Assay: immunoSEQ multiplex PCR; the TCRdb copy retains only in-frame clones and omits some. The sample yields about 100,000 clones, roughly 89% seen once. The sequencing here drew on peripheral blood, taken on day 0 of AZD1222 vaccination. These receptors were obtained from an adult in good health.

This clone was counted once. This chain connects TRBV5-1 to TRBJ2-3; 9 bases line up with TRBD1. Trimming removed 3 bases from V and 4 bases from J; junction bases left unmatched: 3. This CDR3 is built from 14 residues. CDR1 and CDR2 from the germline V gene are SGHRS and YFSETQ. The CDR3 spells CASSSGQGADTQYF. DNA for the CDR3: TGCGCCAGCAGCTCGGGACAGGGCGCAGATACGCAGTATTTT. Combining the CDR3 with reference TRBV5-1 and TRBJ2-3 gives the whole variable domain KAGVTQTPRYLIKTRGQQVTLSCSPISGHRSVSWYQQTPGQGLQFLFEYFSETQRNKGNFPGRFSGRQFSNSRSEMNVSTLELGDSALYLCASSSGQGADTQYFGPGTRLTVL.

The chain is built from TRBV6-5 and TRBJ1-6, with no clear D. Trimming left V 6 bases short and J 4 bases short, with 7 bases between. Germline V gene data show CDR1 as MNHEY and CDR2 as SVGAGI. The CDR3 extends over 13 amino acids. CDR3 bases: TGTGCCAGCAGACGGGAATATAATTCACCCCTCCACTTT. Translation gives CASRREYNSPLHF.

The rearrangement joins TRBV9 to TRBJ2-7, with D perhaps assigned TRBD1 or TRBD2 (6 bases each). The V end lost 3 bases, the J end lost 9 bases, and 16 bases lay between the germline ends. The CDR3 has 13 amino acids. Germline CDR1 and CDR2: SGDLS and YYNGEE. DNA of the CDR3: TGTGCCAGCAGCGCCGGGGGCAGGGTAGGGCAGTACTTC. It specifies CASSAGGRVGQYF.

The chain links TRBV7-2 to TRBJ1-2; possibly TRBD1 for D (5 bases). Germline CDR1 and CDR2: SGHTA and FQGNSA. This CDR3 comprises 14 residues. The germline V and J ends were trimmed by 6 bases and 1 base, with 12 bases remaining between them. The CDR3 nucleotides read TGTGCCAGCAGTTTTGACAGTGATAACTATGGCTACACCTTC. It yields the protein CASSFDSDNYGYTF.

CDR3 loop: CASSYGVTLSQPQHF. The DNA of the CDR3 is TGTGCCAGCAGTTACGGGGTCACTCTCTCCCAGCCCCAGCATTTT. V gene TRBV6-2 or TRBV6-3 combines with J gene TRBJ1-5; D call uncertain. The CDR3 covers 15 residues. Germline loops: CDR1 MNHEY, CDR2 SVGEGT. The ends were cut back, 2 bases at V and 7 bases at J, with 15 bases in the middle.

The sample holds one count of this clone. V is TRBV7-9 and J is TRBJ1-3; no clear D gene. CDR1 SEHNR and CDR2 FQNEAQ come from the germline V gene (reference sequence). The CDR3 extends over 15 amino acids. V was clipped by 1 base and J by 0 bases, with 7 bases between them. The DNA for the CDR3 is TGTGCCAGCAGCTTAGGGCGCGTCTCTGGAAACACCATATATTTT. Translation gives CASSLGRVSGNTIYF.

This sequence joins TRBV5-5 and TRBJ2-7; D is tentatively TRBD1 or TRBD2 (5 bases each). This CDR3 comprises 14 residues. Germline loops: CDR1 SGHKS, CDR2 YYEKEE (reference sequence). Trimming shortened V by 2 bases and J by 6 bases, and 15 bases separated the two germline ends. CDR3 nucleotides: TGTGCCAGCAGCTTATCCGGGACGGAACGCGAGCAGTACTTC. Its translation: CASSLSGTEREQYF.

This chain joins TRBV18 and TRBJ2-5, with D perhaps matching TRBD1 or TRBD2 (6 bases each). V gave up 0 bases and J gave up 1 base, with 9 bases separating them. The CDR3 is made up of 15 amino acids. Germline CDR1 KGHSH, CDR2 LQKENI. The chain's CDR3 is CASSPPQGLQETQYF. The CDR3, as DNA: TGTGCCAGCTCACCACCACAGGGACTCCAAGAGACCCAGTACTTC.

This chain uses TRBV21-1 with TRBJ2-1; the table names TRBD1, a call not compared with the DNA. TRBV21-1 is deemed a pseudogene. The CDR3 runs 13 residues. DNA of the CDR3: TGTGCCAGCAGCACTGACCGCCTCAGGGAGCAGTTCTTC. Its translation: CASSTDRLREQFF.

The rearrangement links TRBV7-2 to TRBJ2-7; D unclear. V lost 2 bases and J lost 5, with 4 bases in between. CDR3 length: 11 residues. CDR1 is SGHTA and CDR2 is FQGNSA in the germline V gene. The CDR3 loop reads CASSLLNEQYF. In DNA, the CDR3 is TGTGCCAGCAGCTTACTTAACGAGCAGTACTTC. The complete variable domain, with remaining parts taken from reference TRBV7-2 and TRBJ2-7, reads GAGVSQSPSNKVTEKGKDVELRCDPISGHTALYWYRQSLGQGLEFLIYFQGNSAPDKSGLPSDRFSAERTGGSVSTLTIQRTQQEDSAVYLCASSLLNEQYFGPGTRLTVT.

CDR3 sequence (DNA): TGTGCCAGCTTCGGGCCAACTACTAATGAAAAACTGTTTTTT. It encodes CASFGPTTNEKLFF. The gene calls are TRBV5-8 and TRBJ1-4; D remains ambiguous. The CDR3 spans 14 residues. Germline CDR1 SGHTS, CDR2 YDEGEE. Trimming took 7 bases from V and 2 from J, leaving 12 bases between them.

The chain is built from TRBV6-5 and TRBJ1-5; possibly TRBD1 for D (5 bases). There are 13 residues in the CDR3. Between the trimmed V and J ends, which lost 4 bases and 4 bases, there was a span of 8 bases. Germline CDR1 is MNHEY and CDR2 is SVGAGI. The CDR3 sequence is CASSSRQNQPQHF. The CDR3 DNA reads as TGTGCCAGCAGTTCCCGACAGAATCAGCCCCAGCATTTT.

This chain joins TRBV3-1 (or the pseudogene TRBV3-2) and TRBJ1-2, with D possibly TRBD1 on 5 matching bases. Germline CDR1 LGHDT, CDR2 YNNKEL (reference sequence). The V gene lost 3 bases and the J gene lost 7 bases, with 12 bases spanning the gap. The CDR3 spans 13 residues. The DNA for the CDR3 is TGTGCCAGCAGCCAGTCAGGGAGCGGTGGCTACACCTTC. Translation: CASSQSGSGGYTF.

The J gene is TRBJ1-2, the V gene TRBV19; possibly TRBD1 for D (5 bases). Trimming took 10 bases from V and 5 from J, leaving 20 bases between them. CDR1 and CDR2 (germline): LNHDA, SQIVND (reference sequence). There are 14 residues in the CDR3. CDR3: CATQPPGPVYGYTF. CDR3 sequence (DNA): TGTGCCACCCAGCCGCCGGGACCGGTGTATGGCTACACCTTC.

The rearrangement links TRBV6-5 to TRBJ1-2; 10 nucleotides line up with TRBD1. CDR3 size: 13 residues. CDR1 and CDR2 from the germline V gene are MNHEY and SVGAGI. With V trimmed by 6 bases and J by 7 bases, 5 bases remained unmatched. As DNA, the CDR3 is TGTGCCAGCAGGAAGACAGGGGGCGGTGGCTACACCTTC. Translation gives CASRKTGGGGYTF.

The V and J genes are TRBV7-8 and TRBJ1-1; no firm D call. In germline, CDR1 is SGHVS, CDR2 FQNEAQ. The CDR3 length is 14 residues. V dropped 1 base and J dropped 4 bases, with 10 bases sitting between them. Written as DNA, the CDR3 is TGTGCCAGCAGCTTAGTAGGAGGGTCCACTGAAGCTTTCTTT. This gives the protein CASSLVGGSTEAFF.

In its sample, this clone was seen once. This chain links TRBV7-3 with TRBJ2-1; 9 nucleotides match TRBD2. Looked up from germline, CDR1 is SGHTA and CDR2 is FQGTGA. The CDR3 consists of 16 residues. The trim removed 4 bases at V and 8 bases at J, leaving 12 bases unmatched. CDR3 sequence reads: CASSSGRRGGRDEQFF. The CDR3 coding sequence is TGTGCCAGCAGCTCCGGGAGGCGGGGGGGCCGCGATGAGCAGTTCTTC.